The sample holds a few counts of the clone carrying this TCR beta chain. Its antigen is as yet unknown. The sample is drawn from a study of vaccination and CD4 T cells after COVID-19. Across the study: Collection of post-COVID samples occurred a median about 98 days after diagnosis, spanning a range of 35 to 161. Overlapping spike peptides served as the stimulus for the cells. These peptides came from SARS-CoV-2 and from the common cold coronaviruses HCoV-NL63, HCoV-OC43 and HCoV-229E.

Treatment reported: approximately nine-day PBMC culture with coronavirus spike peptide pools or control peptides (ViraFEST assay). The study sequenced cultured CD4+ T cell DNA using the Oncomine TCR Beta short-read assay. TCRdb recomputed calls from the PCR reads with MiXCR, one row per CDR3 protein. Among 10,000 to 15,000 distinct CDR3 sequences listed, roughly 52% were seen once. Trimming took 0 bases from V and 1 from J, leaving 18 bases between them. The germline V gene encodes CDR1 DFQATT and CDR2 SNEGSKA (reference sequence). The CDR3 is 17 residues long. The sequenced sample consisted of CD4+ T cells from blood, cultured in vitro. The receptor comes from a human donor who had recovered from COVID-19. The chain is built from TRBV20-1 and TRBJ1-1; a possible D gene is TRBD1 (5 bases). Written as DNA, the CDR3 is TGCAGTGCTAGAGATTTCATGGCGGGGGGTCGGAACACTGAAGCTTTCTTT. This encodes CSARDFMAGGRNTEAFF.